This T cell receptor beta chain is from a study of regulatory T cells in long-lasting Graves disease. Notes on the study in general: Preferential use of TRBV28, TRBJ1-2 and TRBJ2-5 was seen in persistent disease.

Arm-PCR of CDR3 regions with iRepertoire HTBI primers generated TCR beta libraries. TCRdb itself ran the multiplex PCR reads through MiXCR, one entry per CDR3 protein. The sample has some 280,000 distinct CDR3 sequences; 22% are singletons. Time point specified: persistent/refractory GD, antithyroid drugs over 5 years with positive TRAb. After RNA was extracted from PBMCs, the TCR library was made from it. Xi'an, China, was home to the endocrinology department that provided patients. Germline CDR1 is MDHEN and CDR2 is SYDVKM. This CDR3 is built from 16 residues. The junction had 12 bases not matched to a gene; V was cut back by 6 bases and J by 4 bases. This clonotype was detected a few times. No antigen is known for it.

The origin of this receptor is a female donor with Graves disease. Sequencing was performed on peripheral blood mononuclear cells (PBMCs), taken when the disease was refractory, from a patient treated with antithyroid drugs. The chain combines TRBV28 with TRBJ1-5, with 7 positions matching TRBD1. The CDR3 here is CASRTTTGQINQPQHF. In DNA form, the CDR3 reads TGTGCCAGCAGGACTACTACGGGACAGATAAATCAGCCCCAGCATTTT.